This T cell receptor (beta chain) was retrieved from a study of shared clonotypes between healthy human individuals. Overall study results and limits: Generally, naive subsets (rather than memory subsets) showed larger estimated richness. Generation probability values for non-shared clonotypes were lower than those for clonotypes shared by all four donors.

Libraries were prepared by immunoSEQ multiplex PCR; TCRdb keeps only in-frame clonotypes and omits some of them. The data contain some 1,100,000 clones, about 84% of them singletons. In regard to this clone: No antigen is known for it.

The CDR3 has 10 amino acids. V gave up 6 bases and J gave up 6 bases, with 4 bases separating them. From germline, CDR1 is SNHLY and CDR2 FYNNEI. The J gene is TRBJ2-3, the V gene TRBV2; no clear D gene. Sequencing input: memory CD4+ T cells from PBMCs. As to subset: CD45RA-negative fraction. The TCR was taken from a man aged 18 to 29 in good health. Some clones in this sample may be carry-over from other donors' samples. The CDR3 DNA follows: TGTGCCAGCAGGATCGATACGCAGTATTTT. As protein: CASRIDTQYF.